The source of this TCR beta chain is a study of blood T cells in healthy people across ages. Study details: Researchers report that template switching captured about one barcoded beta molecule per two T cells. General study findings and limits: One million T cells yielded diversity estimates that were considered underestimates.

Combining a sample-barcoded 5' primer with a J-beta primer mix, a second PCR ran for about 7 to 12 cycles. One entry per CDR3 protein, called by TCRdb with MiXCR from the 5' RACE reads. Altogether about 640,000 distinct CDR3 sequences are present, 58% being singletons, with the ten largest covering 35% to 40%. Worth noting for this clonotype: The antigen remains undetermined.

Between the trimmed V and J ends, which lost 3 bases and 0 bases, there was a span of 15 bases. This CDR3 has 16 residues. Germline values: CDR1 SGHRS, CDR2 YFSETQ. The receptor's source is a man aged 60 to 75 in good health. Sequencing was carried out using blood. The rearrangement joins TRBV5-1 to TRBJ1-2; TRBD1 might be the D (6 bases). The CDR3 here is CASSWTAGLSNYGYTF. The CDR3 DNA sequence: TGCGCCAGCAGCTGGACAGCCGGACTTTCTAACTATGGCTACACCTTC.